The entry that follows covers one T cell receptor beta chain sequence. The target antigen is unknown. A read error may produce the germline difference seen at one junction end. The library came from three nested PCR rounds adapted from ARM-PCR protocols. TCRdb ran MiXCR on the multiplex PCR reads and lists one entry per CDR3 protein. The repertoire includes about 200,000 distinct CDR3 sequences, roughly 70% of them detected once, and 25% sits in the top ten. This entry belongs to a study of tumor and adjacent non-tumor tissue in lung cancer. The CDR3 sequence is 17 residues long. In germline, CDR1 is DFQATT, CDR2 SNEGSKA (reference sequence). Study-wide points: Significantly higher TCR diversity was found in tumor than normal lung.

RNA was extracted from bulk tissue without any cell sorting. Donors were chemotherapy-naive, newly diagnosed lung cancer surgical patients in China, August–late 2014. Sequencing was carried out using lung tumor tissue. The V call is TRBV20-1, the J call TRBJ2-3, with 11 bases fitting TRBD2. This TCR was sampled from a man aged 55 to 69 with non-small cell lung cancer. The CDR3 is CSARETLAGAAADTQYF. In DNA form, the CDR3 reads TGCAGTGCTAGAGAAACACTAGCGGGAGCCGCTGCAGATACACAGTATTTT.